Following are 23 T cell receptor beta chains from one sample sequenced in a study of identical twins. MiXCR was run by TCRdb on the 5' RACE reads, yielding one entry per CDR3 protein. The repertoire holds 200,000 to 250,000 distinct CDR3 sequences, with 11% to 15% as singletons. The specimen sequenced was memory (CD45RO+) T cells sorted from blood. The source is a young woman in good health.

The rearrangement uses TRBV3-1 and TRBJ2-3; D is ambiguous. Germline CDR1 and CDR2: LGHDT and YNNKEL (reference sequence). This CDR3 is 14 amino acids long. V lost 0 bases to trimming and J lost 8 bases, with 12 bases between them. CDR3 coding DNA: TGTGCCAGCAGCCAAGAAGGCGAGCTGGGTACGCAGTATTTT. Its protein product is CASSQEGELGTQYF.

The chain recombines TRBV12-3 or TRBV12-4 with TRBJ2-1; maybe TRBD2 (5 bases). The CDR3 consists of 16 residues. Trimming removed 6 bases from V and 7 bases from J, with 22 bases in between. The chain's CDR3 is CASSFSVSRAKNEQFF. CDR3 nucleotide sequence: TGTGCCAGCAGCTTTAGCGTTTCCCGGGCTAAGAATGAGCAGTTCTTC.

This clonotype came up once. One end of the junction fails to match germline, which may point to a read error. J is TRBJ2-5 and V is TRBV5-1; D remains unclear. This CDR3 spans 15 amino acids. The germline V gene encodes CDR1 SGHRS and CDR2 YFSETQ. CDR3 bases: TGCGCCAGAAGCTTTTTCGACCGAGAGGCCGAGACCCAGTACTTC. This codes for CARSFFDREAETQYF.

This chain joins TRBV28 and TRBJ2-4; 8 positions agree with TRBD1. Germline-derived CDR1 and CDR2 are MDHEN and SYDVKM. Trimming removed 10 bases from V and 0 bases from J; junction bases left unmatched: 8. The CDR3 length is 15 residues. CDR3: CATHGQGEAKNIQYF. Written as DNA, the CDR3 is TGTGCCACCCACGGACAGGGAGAAGCCAAAAACATTCAGTACTTC.

The V call is TRBV4-1, the J call TRBJ2-1; TRBD1 matches 7 bases. The ends lost 1 base at V and 7 bases at J; junction bases unmatched: 10. This CDR3 is built from 16 residues. Germline V CDR1 and CDR2: MGHRA, YSYEKL. CDR3 DNA: TGCGCCAGCAGCCAAGCTCAAGGGACAGCTAAGAATGAGCAGTTCTTC. It yields the protein CASSQAQGTAKNEQFF.

The chain uses TRBV27 and TRBJ1-1; the D gene is possibly TRBD1 (5 bases). Trimming took off 1 base at V and 3 bases at J, with 6 bases between the two ends. From germline, CDR1 is MNHEY and CDR2 SMNVEV (reference sequence). The length of the CDR3 is 13 residues. This CDR3 reads CASSLFRDTEAFF. In DNA, the CDR3 is TGTGCCAGCAGTTTATTCAGGGACACTGAAGCTTTCTTT.

The chain employs TRBV5-5 and TRBJ2-3; 9 positions match TRBD2. V trimming: 1 base; J trimming: 6 bases; junction bases outside the gene matches: 9. The CDR3 consists of 16 residues. Germline assignment: CDR1 SGHKS and CDR2 YYEKEE (reference sequence). CDR3 sequence (DNA): TGTGCCAGCAGCTTGATTAGCGGGGGAGGGCGGGATACGCAGTATTTT. Protein sequence: CASSLISGGGRDTQYF.

In its sample, this clonotype was seen a few times. The V call is TRBV3-1, the J call TRBJ2-1; 9 bases match TRBD2. CDR3 length: 17 residues. Per the germline V gene, CDR1 is LGHDT and CDR2 is YNNKEL (reference sequence). V gave up 1 base and J gave up 5 bases; unmatched junction bases: 9. CDR3 bases: TGTGCCAGCAGCCAAGGGCGGGGTAGCGGGGGAAACAATGAGCAGTTCTTC. This codes for CASSQGRGSGGNNEQFF.

This clonotype has only a few counts. The J gene is TRBJ1-1, the V gene TRBV7-3, with a weak D call TRBD1 (6 bases). Germline V CDR1 and CDR2: SGHTA, FQGTGA. The CDR3 sequence is 16 residues long. The V end was cut by 2 bases, the J end by 10 bases, with 23 bases between. In DNA, the CDR3 is TGTGCCAGCAGCTTACACCGAGGGCGGCAGGGGAGCGGAGCTTTCTTT. This gives the protein CASSLHRGRQGSGAFF. The full variable domain, rest sourced from reference TRBV7-3 and TRBJ1-1, is GAGVSQTPSNKVTEKGKYVELRCDPISGHTALYWYRQSLGQGPEFLIYFQGTGAADDSGLPNDRFFAVRPEGSVSTLKIQRTERGDSAVYLCASSLHRGRQGSGAFFGQGTRLTVV.

V usage is TRBV2 and J usage is TRBJ2-7; D is unresolved. The CDR3 consists of 13 residues. V was pared by 2 bases and J by 8 bases, with 13 bases between. CDR1 is SNHLY, CDR2 FYNNEI, per germline. The DNA for the CDR3 is TGTGCCAGCAGTGAATGGGCGAAAGGGCAGCAGTACTTC. Its protein product is CASSEWAKGQQYF.

The gene calls are TRBV7-2 and TRBJ1-1; TRBD1 matches at 8 bases. CDR1 is SGHTA, CDR2 FQGNSA, per germline. The CDR3 is made up of 15 amino acids. Trimming cost V 5 bases and J 0 bases; bases outside gene matches: 5. The chain's CDR3 is CASSPRTGMNTEAFF. DNA of the CDR3: TGTGCCAGCAGCCCAAGGACAGGGATGAACACTGAAGCTTTCTTT.

This clonotype was seen more than once but under ten times. The chain is built from TRBV29-1 and TRBJ2-7; no clear D gene. The CDR3 length is 12 residues. Germline values: CDR1 SQVTM, CDR2 ANQGSEA. Trimming left V 2 bases short and J 5 bases short, with 10 bases between. The CDR3 coding sequence is TGCAGCGTTGAAATGGTCGGTAACGAGCAGTACTTC. It translates to CSVEMVGNEQYF.

V usage is TRBV7-2 and J usage is TRBJ2-1, with 8 bases that match TRBD2. Germline V gene data show CDR1 as SGHTA and CDR2 as FQGNSA. This CDR3 comprises 16 residues. With V trimmed by 5 bases and J by 1 base, 7 bases remained unmatched. CDR3: CASSESGTRSYNEQFF. As DNA, the CDR3 is TGTGCCAGCAGCGAATCCGGGACTAGGTCCTACAATGAGCAGTTCTTC.

This clonotype was recorded many times. In DNA form, the CDR3 reads TGTGCCAGCAGTAGGAACGGTGTAAGCGACGGCTACACCTTC. Amino acids: CASSRNGVSDGYTF. V and J are TRBV7-2 and TRBJ1-2; the D is unclear. Trimming removed 6 bases from V and 8 bases from J, with 19 bases in between. The CDR3 runs to 14 residues. CDR1 is SGHTA, CDR2 FQGNSA, per germline.

This clonotype was observed a few times. The rearrangement links TRBV14 to TRBJ2-1; 8 nucleotides agree with TRBD1. CDR1 is SGHDN and CDR2 is FVKESK in the germline V gene. The CDR3 has 14 residues. The J segment lost 16 bases and the V segment lost 1 base, leaving 12 bases of the junction unmatched. In DNA, the CDR3 is TGTGCCAGCAGCCAAGTGACAGGGGCTACACCTGGTTTCTTC. Protein sequence: CASSQVTGATPGFF.

The chain uses TRBV10-3 and TRBJ2-7; 10 nucleotides agree with TRBD1. Per the germline V gene, CDR1 is ENHRY and CDR2 is SYGVKD. V shed 8 bases and J 4 bases; nucleotides not matched to a gene: 5. There are 13 residues in the CDR3. The CDR3 reads CAIGTGVGYEQYF. The CDR3 DNA reads TGTGCCATCGGGACAGGGGTGGGATACGAGCAGTACTTC.

This clonotype was recorded a few times. The V call is TRBV7-9, the J call TRBJ1-1; no definite D call. Between the trimmed V and J ends, which lost 5 bases and 10 bases, there was a span of 17 bases. The CDR3 length is 13 residues. Germline CDR1 is SEHNR and CDR2 is FQNEAQ (reference sequence). Here the CDR3 reads CASSAPGFRVAFF. For the CDR3, the DNA is TGTGCCAGCAGCGCCCCTGGGTTTAGGGTAGCTTTCTTT.

This chain connects TRBV20-1 to TRBJ2-1, with 13 nucleotides matching TRBD2. The CDR3 is made up of 14 amino acids. Germline V gene lookup returns CDR1 DFQATT and CDR2 SNEGSKA (reference sequence). V lost 0 bases, J lost 10 bases, and 3 bases stayed unmatched. The CDR3 sequence: CSAREPGLAGEQFF. In DNA, the CDR3 is TGCAGTGCTAGAGAACCGGGACTAGCGGGAGAGCAGTTCTTC.

This chain joins TRBV25-1 and TRBJ2-3, with D unclear. CDR3 length equals 12 residues. V was shortened by 4 bases and J by 2 bases, with 4 bases between the two germline ends. Germline values: CDR1 MGHDK, CDR2 SYGVNS. In nucleotides, the CDR3 is TGTGCCAGCAGTGGAGCCACAGATACGCAGTATTTT. Translated: CASSGATDTQYF.

The chain has TRBV20-1 and TRBJ2-3; 8 bases are shared with TRBD2. The V gene's germline CDR1 is DFQATT and CDR2 SNEGSKA (reference sequence). Trimming removed 5 bases from V and 7 bases from J; junction bases left unmatched: 17. The CDR3 runs to 16 residues. The chain's CDR3 is CSALPPRGGRSHTQYF. CDR3 nucleotides: TGCAGTGCTTTGCCCCCCCGGGGGGGCCGCTCCCATACGCAGTATTTT.

This clonotype was observed many times. J is TRBJ1-1 and V is TRBV5-1; D may be TRBD1 (5 bases). Looked up from germline, CDR1 is SGHRS and CDR2 is YFSETQ. This CDR3 spans 14 amino acids. The germline V and J ends were trimmed by 1 base and 3 bases, with 10 bases remaining between them. The CDR3 loop reads CASSLIPGDTEAFF. The CDR3 nucleotides are TGCGCCAGCAGCTTGATCCCGGGGGACACTGAAGCTTTCTTT.

The chain is built from TRBV5-6 and TRBJ2-7, with 10 bases matching TRBD2. Trimming cost V 4 bases and J 7 bases; bases outside gene matches: 11. CDR1 SGHDT and CDR2 YYEEEE come from the germline V gene. CDR3 length: 15 residues. The CDR3, as DNA: TGTGCCAGCAGCGCGACCGGGACTAGCGCCTGGGAGCAGTACTTC. Translation: CASSATGTSAWEQYF.

This clonotype was detected ten times or more. The CDR3 bases are TGTGCCAGCAGCCCCGGGGCCGGGACAGCGGCGTACTTC. Translating gives CASSPGAGTAAYF. The chain is built from TRBV7-8 and TRBJ2-4; 7 bases align to TRBD1. V was pared by 5 bases and J by 15 bases, with 13 bases of the junction left unmatched. CDR3 length equals 13 residues. Germline-derived CDR1 and CDR2 are SGHVS and FQNEAQ.